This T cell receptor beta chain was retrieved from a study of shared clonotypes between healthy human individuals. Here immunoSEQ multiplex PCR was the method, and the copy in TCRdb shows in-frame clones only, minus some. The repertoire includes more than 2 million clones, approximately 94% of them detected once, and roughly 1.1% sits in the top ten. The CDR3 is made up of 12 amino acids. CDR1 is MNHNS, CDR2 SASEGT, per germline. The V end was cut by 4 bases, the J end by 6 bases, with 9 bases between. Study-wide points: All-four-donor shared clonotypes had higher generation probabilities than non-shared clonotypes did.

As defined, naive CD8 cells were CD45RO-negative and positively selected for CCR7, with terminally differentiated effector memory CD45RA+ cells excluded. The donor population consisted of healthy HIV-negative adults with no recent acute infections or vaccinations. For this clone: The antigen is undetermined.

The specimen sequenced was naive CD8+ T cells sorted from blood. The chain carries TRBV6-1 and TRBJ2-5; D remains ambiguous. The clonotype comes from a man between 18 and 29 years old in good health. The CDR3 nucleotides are TGTGCCAGCAGTGGCTTGGAGAAGACCCAGTACTTC. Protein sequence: CASSGLEKTQYF.